A selection of T cell receptor beta chains follows, all from one sample in a study of cytotoxic CD8 clonotypes in ibrutinib-treated CLL. Sequenced by immunoSEQ multiplex PCR; TCRdb stores in-frame clones only, minus some. The data show approximately 100,000 clones, approximately 82% seen once. This sample comprised PBMCs, obtained after 12 months of ibrutinib treatment. These receptors all stem from a human donor with chronic lymphocytic leukemia. Each CDR3 is given with its conserved first and last residue. The order of the fields is clone size, D gene, V gene, J gene, CDR3 DNA, CDR3 protein. D genes are given only for firm matches. Clone size is given for some rows only: seen once, a few or many times, or a class if the clone is expanded.

size: -
D: -
V: TRBV10-1
J: TRBJ1-1
DNA: TGCGCCAGCAGTGAGACCAGGGTCAACACTGAAGCTTTCTTT
CDR3: CASSETRVNTEAFF

size: -
D: TRBD2
V: TRBV27
J: TRBJ2-7
DNA: TGTGCCAGCAGTGCGAGAGAAATAGCGGGGCGGGGCGAGCAGTACTTC
CDR3: CASSAREIAGRGEQYF

size: -
D: -
V: TRBV7-6
J: TRBJ2-1
DNA: TGTGCCAGCAGCGGTAGCTTGGGCACATACCGGGGGAATGAGCAGTTCTTC
CDR3: CASSGSLGTYRGNEQFF

size: -
D: TRBD2
V: TRBV4-2
J: TRBJ2-5
DNA: TGTGCCAGCAGCCACCTAGCGGCGGAGGAGACCCAGTACTTC
CDR3: CASSHLAAEETQYF

size: -
D: -
V: TRBV14
J: TRBJ1-3
DNA: TGTGCCAGCAGCCAAGATATGGGAGGCTCTGGAAACACCATATATTTT
CDR3: CASSQDMGGSGNTIYF

size: few
D: -
V: TRBV9
J: TRBJ2-7
DNA: TGTGCCAGCAGCGTAGCTACGGGCTACTCCTACGAGCAGTACTTC
CDR3: CASSVATGYSYEQYF

size: -
D: -
V: TRBV5-4
J: TRBJ1-1
DNA: TGTGCCAGCAAATGGGCCGAGAACACTGAAGCTTTCTTT
CDR3: CASKWAENTEAFF

size: once
D: TRBD2
V: TRBV15
J: TRBJ2-1
DNA: TGTGCCACCTCACAGCGGGGCTCCTACAATGAGCAGTTCTTC
CDR3: CATSQRGSYNEQFF

size: -
D: -
V: TRBV6-1
J: TRBJ2-6
DNA: TGTGCCAGCAGTGAAGGTTTAGGGGGGGCCAACGTCCTGACTTTC
CDR3: CASSEGLGGANVLTF

size: -
D: -
V: TRBV19
J: TRBJ2-1
DNA: TGTGCCAGTAGTATTACGGGTCGGGATGAGCAGTTCTTC
CDR3: CASSITGRDEQFF

size: few
D: -
V: TRBV13
J: TRBJ1-5
DNA: TGTGCCAGCAGCTTAGGACAGGGCAATCAGCCCCAGCATTTT
CDR3: CASSLGQGNQPQHF

size: -
D: -
V: TRBV5-6
J: TRBJ1-5
DNA: TGTGCCAGCAGCTTAAAGGGAAATCAGCCCCAGCATTTT
CDR3: CASSLKGNQPQHF

size: -
D: -
V: TRBV7-2
J: TRBJ1-2
DNA: TGTGCCAGCAGCTTAGCGCTCAAGGCGGGGCCGGATGGCTACACCTTC
CDR3: CASSLALKAGPDGYTF

size: -
D: TRBD2
V: TRBV30
J: TRBJ2-7
DNA: TGTGCCTGGAGTCCTAGCGGGGGACACGAGCAGTACTTC
CDR3: CAWSPSGGHEQYF

size: -
D: -
V: TRBV18
J: TRBJ1-4
DNA: TGTGCCAGCTCGGGACTTCGAGGTCGTAATGAAAAACTGTTTTTT
CDR3: CASSGLRGRNEKLFF

size: -
D: -
V: TRBV7-9
J: TRBJ1-1
DNA: TGTGCCAGCAGCTTTGACAGGCCAAACACTGAAGCTTTCTTT
CDR3: CASSFDRPNTEAFF

size: -
D: -
V: TRBV6-6
J: TRBJ2-5
DNA: TGTGCCAGCACTAAACCCGGTTTCGCCCAAGAGACCCAGTACTTC
CDR3: CASTKPGFAQETQYF

size: -
D: TRBD1
V: TRBV29-1
J: TRBJ1-5
DNA: TGCAGCGTTCAAGGAACAGGGGTGGGTAATCAGCCCCAGCATTTT
CDR3: CSVQGTGVGNQPQHF

size: -
D: -
V: TRBV4-1
J: TRBJ2-5
DNA: TGCGCCAGCAGCCAAGAACCCGGACAGACCCAGTACTTC
CDR3: CASSQEPGQTQYF

size: -
D: TRBD1
V: TRBV2
J: TRBJ1-6
DNA: TGTGCCAGCAGAGACCGGGACAGGGAGAATTCACCCCTCCACTTT
CDR3: CASRDRDRENSPLHF

size: -
D: -
V: TRBV6-5
J: TRBJ1-4
DNA: TGTGCCAGCAGTCGGGGGTCAGTAGGAAATGAAAAACTGTTTTTT
CDR3: CASSRGSVGNEKLFF

size: -
D: TRBD1
V: TRBV6-6
J: TRBJ2-5
DNA: TGTGCCAGCAGTTCCGGGACAGTACAAGAGACCCAGTACTTC
CDR3: CASSSGTVQETQYF

size: -
D: -
V: TRBV7-2
J: TRBJ2-1
DNA: TGTGCCAGCAGCTTAGTTCATGAGCAGTTCTTC
CDR3: CASSLVHEQFF

size: -
D: TRBD2
V: TRBV7-2
J: TRBJ2-5
DNA: TGTGCCAGCAGCTTACTGGCGGGGGGCCAAGAGACCCAGTACTTC
CDR3: CASSLLAGGQETQYF

size: -
D: TRBD2
V: TRBV29-1
J: TRBJ2-1
DNA: TGCAGCGTTGACGGGAGGGGACTAGTTTCGTACAATGAGCAGTTCTTC
CDR3: CSVDGRGLVSYNEQFF

size: -
D: -
V: TRBV19
J: TRBJ1-1
DNA: TGTGCCAGTGCTATAGACGGGGGGGCATCGAGCACTGAAGCTTTCTTT
CDR3: CASAIDGGASSTEAFF

size: -
D: -
V: TRBV7-5
J: TRBJ1-5
DNA: TGTGCCAGAAGCCCGGTAGGAAGGGAGCGAGGCGCGCCCCAGCATTTT
CDR3: CARSPVGRERGAPQHF

size: -
D: -
V: TRBV5-1
J: TRBJ2-5
DNA: TGCGCCAGCAGCTCGGACCAGCACCCCCAAGAGACCCAGTACTTC
CDR3: CASSSDQHPQETQYF

size: once
D: TRBD1
V: TRBV7-6
J: TRBJ2-1
DNA: TGTGCCAGCAGCTTACCGACAGGGGTAGAGCAGTTCTTC
CDR3: CASSLPTGVEQFF

size: -
D: TRBD1
V: TRBV28
J: TRBJ2-3
DNA: TGTGCCAGCAGTTCCCCACAGGGGTACACAGATACGCAGTATTTT
CDR3: CASSSPQGYTDTQYF

size: -
D: -
V: TRBV18
J: TRBJ1-1
DNA: TGTGCCAGCTCGAACGCCGGGGGGGGCGGCACTGAAGCTTTCTTT
CDR3: CASSNAGGGGTEAFF

size: -
D: TRBD1
V: TRBV6-5
J: TRBJ2-7
DNA: TGTGCCAGCAGGGCGGGACAGGGGACCTACGAGCAGTACTTC
CDR3: CASRAGQGTYEQYF

size: -
D: TRBD1
V: TRBV2
J: TRBJ1-1
DNA: TGTGCCAGCGAGCGACAGGGGGTGAGAGGGACTGAAGCTTTCTTT
CDR3: CASERQGVRGTEAFF

size: -
D: -
V: TRBV21-1
J: TRBJ1-1
DNA: TGTGCCAGCAGCAAAGTGAATCCTGAAAAAGCTTTCTTT
CDR3: CASSKVNPEKAFF

size: -
D: -
V: TRBV6-6
J: TRBJ2-1
DNA: TGTGCCAGCAGTTCCGGAACCCTTTCTCGGGAGCAGTTCTTC
CDR3: CASSSGTLSREQFF

size: -
D: -
V: TRBV29-1
J: TRBJ2-7
DNA: TGCAGCGTTGACGGGACTGGGGGTGACGAGCAGTACTTC
CDR3: CSVDGTGGDEQYF

size: -
D: -
V: TRBV11-3
J: TRBJ2-3
DNA: TGTGCCAGCAGCCTAGGGGATACGCAGTATTTT
CDR3: CASSLGDTQYF

size: once
D: -
V: TRBV6-6
J: TRBJ1-1
DNA: TGTGCCAGCACTACCCTACAGGAAAGGAACACTGAAGCTTTCTTT
CDR3: CASTTLQERNTEAFF

size: -
D: -
V: TRBV7-2
J: TRBJ2-3
DNA: TGTGCCAGCAGCCGACCGGGCACAGATACGCAGTATTTT
CDR3: CASSRPGTDTQYF

size: once
D: TRBD1
V: TRBV10-3
J: TRBJ2-7
DNA: TGTGCCATCAGTGAGTCGGTAGGGAAACACAAGGACAGGGGTCACGAGCAGTACTTC
CDR3: CAISESVGKHKDRGHEQYF

size: -
D: -
V: TRBV18
J: TRBJ2-2
DNA: TGTGCCAGCTCAATATCTTCCGGGGGCCTTACCGGGGAGCTGTTTTTT
CDR3: CASSISSGGLTGELFF

size: -
D: TRBD1
V: TRBV7-3
J: TRBJ2-2
DNA: TGTGCCAGCAGCTTAGAGGGCAGGGGGCGCGGGGAGCTGTTTTTT
CDR3: CASSLEGRGRGELFF

size: once
D: TRBD2
V: TRBV6-1
J: TRBJ2-1
DNA: TGTGCCAGCAGTGGGTCCCTAGCGGGGGGGCCCTACAATGAGCAGTTCTTC
CDR3: CASSGSLAGGPYNEQFF

size: -
D: -
V: TRBV7-3
J: TRBJ2-3
DNA: TGTGCCAGCAGCTCTACTAGAACCACAGATACGCAGTATTTT
CDR3: CASSSTRTTDTQYF

size: -
D: -
V: TRBV9
J: TRBJ2-7
DNA: TGTGCCAGCAGCGTAGCTACGGCTGGCACCCCCTACGAGCAGTACTTC
CDR3: CASSVATAGTPYEQYF

size: -
D: TRBD1
V: TRBV11-3
J: TRBJ2-2
DNA: TGTGCCAGCAGCATGGCAGGGGGCAGAAACACCGGGGAGCTGTTTTTT
CDR3: CASSMAGGRNTGELFF

size: -
D: -
V: TRBV4-1
J: TRBJ1-2
DNA: TGCGCCAGCAGCCAAGACAGCTATGGCTACACCTTC
CDR3: CASSQDSYGYTF

size: -
D: TRBD2
V: TRBV29-1
J: TRBJ2-5
DNA: TGCAGCGTTGGGGCTAGCGGGGGGGTACAAGAGACCCAGTACTTC
CDR3: CSVGASGGVQETQYF

size: -
D: -
V: TRBV11-1
J: TRBJ1-1
DNA: TGTGCCAGCAGCCCTCGTCGCGGGGTTCCAACTGAAGCTTTCTTT
CDR3: CASSPRRGVPTEAFF

size: -
D: -
V: TRBV4-1
J: TRBJ2-5
DNA: TGCGCCAGCAGCCGTAGCCGGGACCTACCCAAAGAGACCCAGTACTTC
CDR3: CASSRSRDLPKETQYF

size: -
D: -
V: TRBV5-1
J: TRBJ2-7
DNA: TGCGCCAGCAGCTCCCTAGGACAGGGAGGGGTCGGCGAGCAGTACTTC
CDR3: CASSSLGQGGVGEQYF

size: once
D: -
V: TRBV28
J: TRBJ1-5
DNA: TGTGCCAGCAAACCCGAAGGGGGTGGACAGCCCCAGCATTTT
CDR3: CASKPEGGGQPQHF

size: once
D: -
V: TRBV7-2
J: TRBJ2-7
DNA: TGTGCCAGCAGCCTAAACTACGAGCAGTACTTC
CDR3: CASSLNYEQYF

size: -
D: -
V: TRBV4-2
J: TRBJ1-4
DNA: TGTGCCAGCAGCCAAGAGCGGGGGGCGAATGAAAAACTGTTTTTT
CDR3: CASSQERGANEKLFF

size: -
D: -
V: TRBV7-8
J: TRBJ1-5
DNA: TGTGCCAGCAGCTTAGAGTTTGGGGGAGGGCAGCCCCAGCATTTT
CDR3: CASSLEFGGGQPQHF

size: few
D: -
V: TRBV28
J: TRBJ1-4
DNA: TGTGCCAGCAGTTTAGGGGGGCCATCTAATGAAAAACTGTTTTTT
CDR3: CASSLGGPSNEKLFF

size: -
D: -
V: TRBV18
J: TRBJ2-5
DNA: TGTGCCAGCTCACGTCGACGGGAAGAGACCCAGTACTTC
CDR3: CASSRRREETQYF

size: -
D: TRBD1
V: TRBV29-1
J: TRBJ2-3
DNA: TGCAGCGTCGGAAGGGACAGGGGGGGGGATACGCAGTATTTT
CDR3: CSVGRDRGGDTQYF

size: -
D: -
V: TRBV11-3
J: TRBJ1-5
DNA: TGTGCCCCAAAGTGCAATCAGCCCCAGCATTTT
CDR3: CAPKCNQPQHF

size: -
D: -
V: TRBV27
J: TRBJ2-5
DNA: TGTGCCAGCAGTTTATGGGGGGACAGTAGCCAAGAGACCCAGTACTTC
CDR3: CASSLWGDSSQETQYF